The 24 T cell receptor beta chains below come from one sample, sequenced in a study of T-cell memory formation after mild COVID-19. TCRdb independently ran MiXCR on the 5' RACE reads; one entry per CDR3 protein. Of 55,000 to 65,000 distinct CDR3 sequences listed, over 7.5% were seen once; the top ten hold approximately 1.2%. Sequenced material: PBMCs or a T cell subset sorted from them (not recorded which). The source is a man younger than 35 who had mild COVID-19 (a few samples of this study predate the infection). Cell type and time point are not known.

The sample holds a few counts of this clonotype. This chain joins TRBV11-2 and TRBJ1-5; TRBD1 agrees at 7 bases. CDR1 is SGHAT and CDR2 is FQNNGV in the germline V gene. The CDR3 consists of 15 residues. V gave up 1 base and J gave up 3 bases; unmatched junction bases: 3. The CDR3 spells CASSLAGQLNQPQHF. The CDR3 DNA reads TGTGCCAGCAGCTTAGCGGGACAGCTCAATCAGCCCCAGCATTTT.

This clonotype has more than one count but fewer than ten. The rearrangement uses TRBV6-6 and TRBJ2-1; 7 bases map to TRBD2. Germline CDR1 is MNHNY and CDR2 is SVGAGI (reference sequence). The CDR3 covers 12 residues. With 5 bases clipped from V and 8 bases from J, the junction kept 3 bases outside the gene matches. CDR3 residues: CASSPGRDEQFF. In nucleotides, the CDR3 is TGTGCCAGCAGTCCAGGGAGGGATGAGCAGTTCTTC.

This clonotype was picked up a small number of times. The V and J genes are TRBV20-1 and TRBJ2-6; D might be TRBD1 (6 bases). The V and J ends lost 4 bases and 2 bases respectively, with 12 bases between them. The CDR3 runs 15 residues. Germline CDR1 is DFQATT and CDR2 is SNEGSKA (reference sequence). The CDR3 region has the DNA TGCAGTGCTACACGAGGGGGACCTGGGGCCAACGTCCTGACTTTC. This gives the protein CSATRGGPGANVLTF.

This clonotype came up a few times. The CDR3: CASSSQPGTEKPYEQYF. DNA for the CDR3: TGTGCCAGCAGCTCTCAGCCCGGGACTGAGAAACCCTACGAGCAGTACTTC. The V call is TRBV7-9, the J call TRBJ2-7; D is perhaps TRBD2 (6 bases). This CDR3 comprises 17 residues. V lost 4 bases, J lost 2 bases, and 21 bases lay in between. Germline V CDR1 and CDR2: SEHNR, FQNEAQ (reference sequence).

The chain joins TRBV18 to TRBJ2-3; TRBD2 matches at 7 bases. CDR1 and CDR2 from the germline V gene are KGHSH and LQKENI. The CDR3 runs to 14 residues. Trimming cost V 4 bases and J 3 bases; bases outside gene matches: 4. CDR3 in amino acids: CASSQSGNTDTQYF. DNA for the CDR3: TGTGCCAGCTCACAGAGCGGGAATACAGATACGCAGTATTTT.

This clonotype was detected only a few times. J is TRBJ2-3 and V is TRBV7-2; D is ambiguous. This CDR3 comprises 15 residues. V was pared by 2 bases and J by 0 bases, with 9 bases between. The germline CDR1 and CDR2 sequences are SGHTA and FQGNSA. CDR3 loop: CASSLRVPSTDTQYF. In DNA form, the CDR3 reads TGTGCCAGCAGCTTACGAGTCCCTAGCACAGATACGCAGTATTTT.

This clonotype appeared a few times. V gene TRBV24-1 combines with J gene TRBJ2-2, with 9 positions matching TRBD2. Germline CDR1 and CDR2: KGHDR and SFDVKD. After removal of 3 bases from V and 4 bases from J, the junction contained 8 bases not matched to a gene. This CDR3 is 17 amino acids long. CDR3 nucleotides: TGTGCCACCAGTGATCGGGGGACTAGCCCAGGCACCGGGGAGCTGTTTTTT. Residues: CATSDRGTSPGTGELFF.

The table lists this clonotype with a few counts. The CDR3 DNA is TGTGCCAGTAGTATAACGGCGGCCCGGGGGGATACGCAGTATTTT. Its translation: CASSITAARGDTQYF. The chain joins TRBV19 to TRBJ2-3; D may be TRBD2 (6 bases). Germline V gene sequence: CDR1 LNHDA, CDR2 SQIVND (reference sequence). This CDR3 has 15 residues. V was pared by 2 bases and J by 6 bases, with 15 bases between.

In this sample, this clonotype is medium-sized. In DNA form, the CDR3 reads TGTGCCAGCAGCTTCAGGACAGGACTAGCCAAAAACATTCAGTACTTC. Amino acid sequence: CASSFRTGLAKNIQYF. V is TRBV5-5 and J is TRBJ2-4; 7 nucleotides line up with TRBD1. Germline V gives CDR1 SGHKS, CDR2 YYEKEE (reference sequence). The CDR3 contains 16 residues. The trim removed 2 bases at V and 0 bases at J, leaving 5 bases unmatched.

This clonotype was seen more than once but under ten times. The genes are TRBV15 and TRBJ2-7; 9 bases map to TRBD1. This CDR3 is 15 amino acids long. Germline V gene lookup returns CDR1 LNHNV and CDR2 YYDKDF (reference sequence). V gave up 4 bases and J gave up 0 bases; unmatched junction bases: 4. In DNA, the CDR3 is TGTGCCACCAGCATAGGACAGGGGAGCTCCTACGAGCAGTACGTC. Residues: CATSIGQGSSYEQYV.

There are a few counts of this clonotype. The chain employs TRBV7-2 and TRBJ2-5, with a tentative D call TRBD1 (5 bases). Germline V gives CDR1 SGHTA, CDR2 FQGNSA. The CDR3 contains 13 residues. The V and J ends lost 5 bases and 4 bases respectively, with 11 bases between them. For the CDR3, the DNA is TGTGCCAGCAGCCCCAGGGTGGGAGAGACCCAGTACTTC. Protein product: CASSPRVGETQYF.

The chain links TRBV6-6 to TRBJ2-2, with a weak D call TRBD2 (5 bases). The CDR3 covers 15 residues. The V end was cut by 0 bases, the J end by 3 bases, with 8 bases between. Germline-derived CDR1 and CDR2 are MNHNY and SVGAGI (reference sequence). CDR3 DNA: TGTGCCAGCAGTTACTCGAACGGGGACACCGGGGAGCTGTTTTTT. Protein sequence: CASSYSNGDTGELFF.

CDR3 region: CASNAWSLTDTQYF. In DNA, the CDR3 is TGTGCCAGCAACGCTTGGTCTCTCACAGATACGCAGTATTTT. The chain couples TRBV9 to TRBJ2-3; D is undetermined. The CDR3 covers 14 residues. V was shortened by 6 bases and J by 2 bases, with 13 bases between the two germline ends. Germline assignment: CDR1 SGDLS and CDR2 YYNGEE.

In this sample, this clonotype turned up a few times. This rearrangement joins TRBV6-6 to TRBJ1-2; 7 nucleotides align to TRBD1. CDR1 and CDR2 (germline): MNHNY, SVGAGI (reference sequence). J lost 0 bases, V lost 6 bases, and 7 bases had no gene match. This CDR3 has 15 residues. CDR3 DNA: TGTGCCAGCAGACCTACAGGGGATTCTAACTATGGCTACACCTTC. Its protein product is CASRPTGDSNYGYTF.

The genes are TRBV7-2 and TRBJ1-1, with D uncertain. This CDR3 comprises 13 residues. The germline V gene has CDR1 SGHTA and CDR2 FQGNSA. Trimming removed 3 bases at V and 0 bases at J, with 5 bases between. The CDR3 DNA reads as TGTGCCAGCAGCTTCTCGGTGAACACTGAAGCTTTCTTT. Encoded protein: CASSFSVNTEAFF.

This clonotype showed up just a few times. This chain joins TRBV12-3 or TRBV12-4 and TRBJ1-2, with D perhaps TRBD1 (6 bases). The CDR3 is 15 amino acids. The V gene lost 5 bases and the J gene lost 1 base, with 14 bases spanning the gap. CDR3 sequence (DNA): TGTGCCAGCAGTCCCCAGGGGAGGGGTAACTATGGCTACACCTTC. Protein: CASSPQGRGNYGYTF.

This clonotype has more than one count but fewer than ten. V gene TRBV27 combines with J gene TRBJ1-1; D gene unclear. Germline V gene data show CDR1 as MNHEY and CDR2 as SMNVEV (reference sequence). The ends were cut back, 0 bases at V and 4 bases at J, with 6 bases in the middle. The CDR3 has 13 amino acids. The chain's CDR3 is CASSLSLITEAFF. In DNA, the CDR3 is TGTGCCAGCAGTTTATCGTTAATCACTGAAGCTTTCTTT.

This clonotype was recorded many times. V and J are TRBV4-1 and TRBJ1-6; D is perhaps TRBD1 (5 bases). This CDR3 region has 16 residues. The germline V gene encodes CDR1 MGHRA and CDR2 YSYEKL. The V gene lost 4 bases and the J gene lost 0 bases, with 10 bases spanning the gap. In nucleotides, the CDR3 is TGCGCCAGCAGCCGAGGGGAGAGCTCCTATAATTCACCCCTCCACTTT. This sequence encodes CASSRGESSYNSPLHF.

This clonotype was seen at least ten times. This rearrangement joins TRBV4-2 to TRBJ2-1; TRBD2 agrees at 8 bases. Trimming at V came to 0 bases and at J to 9 bases, leaving 10 bases not matched to a gene. The CDR3 has 16 amino acids. Germline CDR1 reads LGHNA; CDR2 reads YNFKEQ. CDR3 region: CASSQDIGGGQLEQFF. CDR3 nucleotide sequence: TGTGCCAGCAGCCAAGATATCGGGGGGGGGCAACTTGAGCAGTTCTTC.

This clonotype was observed once. This may be a read error, as it is one base from a much larger clone. The V and J genes are TRBV7-2 and TRBJ2-3; possible D gene TRBD2, 6 bases. V was pared by 5 bases and J by 10 bases, with 13 bases between. The germline V gene has CDR1 SGHTA and CDR2 FQGNSA. CDR3 size: 12 residues. CDR3 residues: CASSAQGRPQYF. The CDR3 DNA reads TGTGCCAGCAGCGCCCAAGGGAGGCCGCAGTATTTT.

This clonotype was seen repeatedly, ten times or more. CDR3 loop: CASSLTGQLTDTQYF. CDR3 sequence (DNA): TGCGCCAGCAGCTTAACGGGCCAGCTCACAGATACGCAGTATTTT. The chain uses TRBV5-1 and TRBJ2-3; D call uncertain. The V gene's germline CDR1 is SGHRS and CDR2 YFSETQ. This CDR3 comprises 15 residues. V lost 2 bases to trimming and J lost 2 bases, with 12 bases between them. Full variable domain (missing parts from reference TRBV5-1 and TRBJ2-3): KAGVTQTPRYLIKTRGQQVTLSCSPISGHRSVSWYQQTPGQGLQFLFEYFSETQRNKGNFPGRFSGRQFSNSRSEMNVSTLELGDSALYLCASSLTGQLTDTQYFGPGTRLTVL.

The sample holds a few counts of this clonotype. The CDR3 DNA reads as TGTGCCAGCAGCTTAGTTGCAGGGAACACTGAAGCTTTCTTT. Its translation: CASSLVAGNTEAFF. The chain combines TRBV7-9 with TRBJ1-1; D is undetermined. Germline values: CDR1 SEHNR, CDR2 FQNEAQ (reference sequence). Trimming removed 1 base at V and 1 base at J, with 7 bases between. CDR3 length equals 14 residues.

The V gene is TRBV6-5, the J gene TRBJ2-7; D possibly corresponds to TRBD1 (8 bases). CDR1 is MNHEY and CDR2 is SVGAGI in the germline V gene. The ends were cut back, 8 bases at V and 6 bases at J, with 23 bases in the middle. This CDR3 is built from 15 residues. CDR3 DNA: TGTGCCAGCGCAGTTCACGGGGGGACAGGTGGCGAGCAGTACGTC. Translated: CASAVHGGTGGEQYV.

The sample holds many counts of this clonotype. The rearrangement joins TRBV5-1 to TRBJ2-3; D is unclear. The V gene lost 0 bases and the J gene lost 3 bases, with 8 bases spanning the gap. Germline V gives CDR1 SGHRS, CDR2 YFSETQ. The CDR3 totals 14 residues. The CDR3 loop is CASSLGAVTDTQYF. Here the CDR3 DNA reads TGCGCCAGCAGCTTGGGAGCTGTGACAGATACGCAGTATTTT.